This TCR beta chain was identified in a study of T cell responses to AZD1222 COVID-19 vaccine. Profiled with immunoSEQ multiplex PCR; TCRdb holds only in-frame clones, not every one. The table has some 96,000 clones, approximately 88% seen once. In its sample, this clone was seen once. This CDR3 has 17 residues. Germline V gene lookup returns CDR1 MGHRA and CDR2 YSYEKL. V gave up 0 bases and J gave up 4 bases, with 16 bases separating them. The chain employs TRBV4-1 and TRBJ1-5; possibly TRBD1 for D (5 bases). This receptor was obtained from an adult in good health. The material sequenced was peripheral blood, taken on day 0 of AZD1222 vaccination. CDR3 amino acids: CASSQEGVWAENQPQHF. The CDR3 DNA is TGCGCCAGCAGCCAAGAGGGGGTTTGGGCGGAAAATCAGCCCCAGCATTTT.